This T cell receptor beta chain was sequenced in a study of T-cell reconstitution after alpha-beta-depleted transplantation in children. Unique molecular identifiers were built into the TCRbeta library. MiXCR, run by TCRdb on the PCR reads, gives a single entry per CDR3 protein. The data show about 400,000 distinct CDR3 sequences, roughly 22% seen once. In germline, CDR1 is SGHTA, CDR2 FQGNSA. The V end lost 8 bases, the J end lost 3 bases, and 5 bases lay between the germline ends. The CDR3 runs 10 residues. This clonotype showed up just a few times. This sequence originates from a human donor who donated a stem cell graft to a child with acute myeloid leukemia. J is TRBJ2-7 and V is TRBV7-2; D may be TRBD1 (5 bases). The sequencing here drew on PBMCs from the stem cell graft donor, taken from the stem cell graft. The CDR3 sequence is CASGHYEQYF. As DNA, the CDR3 is TGTGCCAGCGGACACTACGAGCAGTACTTC.